One and the same sample provided the 8 T cell receptor beta chains below, sequenced in a study of early T cells in non-severe SARS-CoV-2 infection. TCRdb analysed the 5' RACE reads with MiXCR anew, one entry per CDR3 protein. Among under 70,000 distinct CDR3 sequences listed, more than 12% were seen once. Material: whole blood, obtained at baseline. Receptors originate from an adult who was a healthcare worker with PCR-confirmed SARS-CoV-2 infection or an uninfected control (not recorded which).

There are a few counts of this clonotype. V usage is TRBV5-1 and J usage is TRBJ2-7, with 9 bases aligning to TRBD1. Germline CDR1 SGHRS, CDR2 YFSETQ. The CDR3 consists of 15 residues. V shed 4 bases, J shed 3 bases, and the junction held 8 bases outside the gene matches. CDR3 coding DNA: TGCGCCAGCAGCCACCCGGGACAGGGTTACTACGAGCAGTACTTC. Translation gives CASSHPGQGYYEQYF.

The chain employs TRBV5-1 and TRBJ2-5; D is unresolved. The length of the CDR3 is 13 residues. Trimming took 2 bases from V and 2 from J, leaving 7 bases between them. In germline, CDR1 is SGHRS, CDR2 YFSETQ. The CDR3 spells CASSFPEQETQYF. The CDR3 bases are TGCGCCAGCAGCTTCCCCGAACAAGAGACCCAGTACTTC.

This clonotype has a handful of counts. The rearrangement links TRBV9 to TRBJ2-2; 11 bases agree with TRBD2. CDR1 SGDLS and CDR2 YYNGEE come from the germline V gene. J was trimmed by 1 base and V by 0 bases; bases with no gene match: 5. The CDR3 has 18 amino acids. This chain's CDR3 is CASSVVTLAGGNTGELFF. The CDR3 DNA is TGTGCCAGCAGCGTAGTTACCCTAGCGGGAGGGAACACCGGGGAGCTGTTTTTT.

This clonotype appeared many times. The V call is TRBV6-5, the J call TRBJ2-3; TRBD1 matches at 9 bases. The CDR3 consists of 16 residues. V lost 4 bases and J lost 1; bases outside the gene matches: 6. Germline V gene lookup returns CDR1 MNHEY and CDR2 SVGAGI. This CDR3 reads CASSFRDRDRTDTQYF. The CDR3 DNA sequence: TGTGCCAGCAGTTTTCGGGACAGGGATCGCACAGATACGCAGTATTTT.

The chain couples TRBV12-3 or TRBV12-4 to TRBJ2-1, with 8 bases that match TRBD2. V was pared by 8 bases and J by 3 bases, with 6 bases of the junction left unmatched. This CDR3 spans 14 amino acids. The CDR3 here is CASGSGGGYNEQFF. The CDR3, as DNA: TGTGCCAGCGGGAGCGGGGGAGGCTACAATGAGCAGTTCTTC.

The chain couples TRBV15 to TRBJ1-5; D perhaps matches TRBD1 (5 bases). The V end was cut by 2 bases, the J end by 3 bases, with 8 bases between. Germline lookup yields CDR1 LNHNV and CDR2 YYDKDF (reference sequence). The CDR3 contains 14 residues. CDR3 DNA sequence: TGTGCCACCAGCAGACAGGGACTCAATCAGCCCCAGCATTTT. Translated: CATSRQGLNQPQHF.

The chain uses TRBV30 and TRBJ2-7, with D possibly TRBD1 on 6 matching bases. The CDR3 is 14 residues long. V lost 0 bases and J lost 6, with 15 bases in between. The germline gives CDR1 GTSNPN, CDR2 SVGIG (reference sequence). CDR3 DNA: TGTGCCTGGAGTGTATCAGGGGCTCGTGGCGAGCAGTACTTC. Translated: CAWSVSGARGEQYF. The full variable domain, its missing parts supplied by reference TRBV30 and TRBJ2-7, is SQTIHQWPATLVQPVGSPLSLECTVEGTSNPNLYWYRQAAGRGLQLLFYSVGIGQISSEVPQNLSASRPQDRQFILSSKKLLLSDSGFYLCAWSVSGARGEQYFGPGTRLTVT.

This clonotype was found many times. The chain combines TRBV28 with TRBJ2-5; tentative D call: TRBD1 (7 bases). The CDR3 has 15 residues. Germline CDR1 and CDR2: MDHEN and SYDVKM. V shed 6 bases and J shed 4 bases, with 18 bases lying between them. DNA of the CDR3: TGTGCCAGCAGACCCCAGGGGGGCTGGTCAGAGACCCAGTACTTC. Protein product: CASRPQGGWSETQYF.